This note documents a single TCR beta chain sequence. This sample stems from a study of blood T cells in healthy people across ages. Trimming pared 3 bases from V and 1 base from J, leaving 13 bases between. Germline CDR1 is LGHNA and CDR2 is YNFKEQ. This CDR3 contains 15 residues. It was with a sample-barcoded 5' primer and a J-beta primer mix that a second PCR of roughly 7 to 12 cycles was run. MiXCR, applied by TCRdb to the 5' RACE reads, yields one record per CDR3 protein. The table lists over 1,200,000 distinct CDR3 sequences, approximately 59% of them singletons, with over 5% in the top ten. The sequenced sample was blood. The gene calls are TRBV4-2 and TRBJ2-7; D is perhaps TRBD2 (5 bases). The TCR comes from a young man in good health. The CDR3 nucleotides are TGTGCCAGCAGCCACGGGGTTTCCCAATCCTACGAGCAGTACTTC. Protein: CASSHGVSQSYEQYF.